This T cell receptor beta chain was sequenced for a study of beta chain features in type 1 diabetes. Study findings and constraints: High TCR expression in some cells could lead to their over-representation in cDNA sequencing.

Germline CDR1 SGHTA, CDR2 FQGNSA. V shed 4 bases and J shed 0 bases, with 12 bases lying between them. This CDR3 has 15 residues. Remarks on this clone: The antigen is not known.

The study reverse transcribed the entire isolated RNA, so it sequenced expressed TCRB transcripts. Read counts averaged about 3.57 million for samples of naive, central memory and regulatory T cells. TCRdb's table, derived via immunoSEQ multiplex PCR, lists solely in-frame clones and lacks some. The sample consists of about 900,000 clones, about 17% of them appearing once. The source is a woman aged 18-29 years in good health. Source material: naive CD4+ T cells from blood. The chain is built from TRBV7-2 and TRBJ1-2; tentatively, D is TRBD1 (5 bases). The CDR3 reads CASSSAGGTNYGYTF. In DNA, the CDR3 is TGTGCCAGCAGCTCCGCGGGGGGGACTAACTATGGCTACACCTTC. The full variable domain, in which reference TRBV7-2 and TRBJ1-2 provide the parts outside the CDR3, is GAGVSQSPSNKVTEKGKDVELRCDPISGHTALYWYRQSLGQGLEFLIYFQGNSAPDKSGLPSDRFSAERTGGSVSTLTIQRTQQEDSAVYLCASSSAGGTNYGYTFGSGTRLTVV.